The present TCR beta chain was sequenced within a study of blood T cell repertoires in COVID-19. As for the study in general: Specimens from acute and convalescent COVID-19 originated in the United States, Italy and Spain. Sources were T cells, B-cell-depleted T cells, or PBMCs; the material itself was cDNA or gDNA.

The authors' processing: It was from reference gene primer amplification that nucleated cell counts were estimated. Clones were read by immunoSEQ multiplex PCR, and TCRdb kept only the in-frame ones, dropping some. Clone size and the V and J calls come from that table; the DNA yielded D and trimming. The data contain roughly 140,000 clones, approximately 80% of them singletons. There are 15 residues in the CDR3. The V end lost 4 bases, the J end lost 3 bases, and 15 bases lay between the germline ends. CDR1 SGDLS and CDR2 YYNGEE come from the germline V gene. The rearrangement links TRBV9 to TRBJ2-3; D call uncertain. Sequencing used peripheral blood. The origin of this receptor is a woman aged 45-60 years with acute or convalescent COVID-19. The DNA of the CDR3 is TGTGCCAGCAGCATAGGGATCGGAGAGACAGATACGCAGTATTTT. This gives the protein CASSIGIGETDTQYF.